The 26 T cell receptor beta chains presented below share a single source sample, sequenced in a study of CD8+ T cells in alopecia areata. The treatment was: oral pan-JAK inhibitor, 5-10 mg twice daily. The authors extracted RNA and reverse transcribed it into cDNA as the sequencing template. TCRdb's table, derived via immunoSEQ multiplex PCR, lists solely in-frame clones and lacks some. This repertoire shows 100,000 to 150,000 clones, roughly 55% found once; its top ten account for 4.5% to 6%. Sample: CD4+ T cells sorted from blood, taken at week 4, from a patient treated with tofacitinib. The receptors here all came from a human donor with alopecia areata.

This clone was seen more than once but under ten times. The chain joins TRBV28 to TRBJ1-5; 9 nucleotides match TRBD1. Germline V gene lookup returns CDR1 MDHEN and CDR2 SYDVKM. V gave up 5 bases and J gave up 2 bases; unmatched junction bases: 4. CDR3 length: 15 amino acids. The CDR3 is CASSLTGGGNQPQHF. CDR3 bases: TGTGCCAGCAGTCTTACAGGGGGCGGCAATCAGCCCCAGCATTTT. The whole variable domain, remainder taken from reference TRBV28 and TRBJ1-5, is DVKVTQSSRYLVKRTGEKVFLECVQDMDHENMFWYRQDPGLGLRLIYFSYDVKMKEKGDIPEGYSVSREKKERFSLILESASTNQTSMYLCASSLTGGGNQPQHFGDGTRLSIL.

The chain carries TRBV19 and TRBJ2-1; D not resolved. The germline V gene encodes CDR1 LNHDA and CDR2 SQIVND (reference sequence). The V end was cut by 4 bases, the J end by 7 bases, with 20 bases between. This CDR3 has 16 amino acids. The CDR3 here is CASSTRDPARLNEQFF. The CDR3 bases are TGTGCCAGTAGTACACGCGATCCAGCCCGGTTGAATGAGCAGTTCTTC.

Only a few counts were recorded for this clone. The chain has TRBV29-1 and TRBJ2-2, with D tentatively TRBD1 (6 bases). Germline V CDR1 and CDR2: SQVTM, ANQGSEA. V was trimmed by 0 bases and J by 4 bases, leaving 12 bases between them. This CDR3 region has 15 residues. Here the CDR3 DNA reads TGCAGCGTTGAAGAGGGGGCGCCGGGCACCGGGGAGCTGTTTTTT. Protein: CSVEEGAPGTGELFF.

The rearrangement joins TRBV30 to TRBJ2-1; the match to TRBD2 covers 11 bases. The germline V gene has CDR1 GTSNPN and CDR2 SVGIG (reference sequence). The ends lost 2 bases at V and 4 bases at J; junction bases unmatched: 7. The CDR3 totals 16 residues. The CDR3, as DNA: TGTGCCTGGAGTCCAAGACTAGCGGGAAGATACAATGAGCAGTTCTTC. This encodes CAWSPRLAGRYNEQFF.

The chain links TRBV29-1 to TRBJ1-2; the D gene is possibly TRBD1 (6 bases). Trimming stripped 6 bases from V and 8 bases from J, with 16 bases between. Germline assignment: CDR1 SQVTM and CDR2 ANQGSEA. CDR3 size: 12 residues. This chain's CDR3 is CSVTQGAGGYTF. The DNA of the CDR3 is TGCAGCGTGACACAGGGCGCAGGGGGCTACACCTTC. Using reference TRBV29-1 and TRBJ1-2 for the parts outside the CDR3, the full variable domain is SAVISQKPSRDICQRGTSLTIQCQVDSQVTMMFWYRQQPGQSLTLIATANQGSEATYESGFVIDKFPISRPNLTFSTLTVSNMSPEDSSIYLCSVTQGAGGYTFGSGTRLTVV.

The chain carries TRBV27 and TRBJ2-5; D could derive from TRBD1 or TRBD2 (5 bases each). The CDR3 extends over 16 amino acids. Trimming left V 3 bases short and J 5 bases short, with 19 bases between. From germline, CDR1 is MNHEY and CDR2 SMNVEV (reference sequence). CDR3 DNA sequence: TGTGCCAGCAGTTTGAACGGGGCGGACACTAGGGAGACCCAGTACTTC. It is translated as CASSLNGADTRETQYF.

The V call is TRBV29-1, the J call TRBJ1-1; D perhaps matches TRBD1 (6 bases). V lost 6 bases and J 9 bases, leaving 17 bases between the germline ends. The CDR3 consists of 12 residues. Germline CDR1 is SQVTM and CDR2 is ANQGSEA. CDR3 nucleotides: TGCAGCGTGGCGCAAAGGGGGTGGCAAGCTTTCTTT. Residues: CSVAQRGWQAFF.

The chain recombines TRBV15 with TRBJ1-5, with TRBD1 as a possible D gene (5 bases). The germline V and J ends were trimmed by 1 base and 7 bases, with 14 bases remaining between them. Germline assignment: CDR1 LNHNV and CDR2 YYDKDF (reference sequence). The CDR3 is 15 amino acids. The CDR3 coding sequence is TGTGCCACCAGCAGAGCTCCGTTCAGGGAACAGCCCCAGCATTTT. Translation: CATSRAPFREQPQHF.

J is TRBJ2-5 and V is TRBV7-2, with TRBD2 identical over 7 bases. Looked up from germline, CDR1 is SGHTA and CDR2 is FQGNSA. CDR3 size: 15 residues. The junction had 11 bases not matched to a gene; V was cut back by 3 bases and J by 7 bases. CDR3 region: CASSFRAGEEVTQYF. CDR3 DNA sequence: TGTGCCAGCAGCTTTCGGGCGGGAGAAGAGGTGACCCAGTACTTC.

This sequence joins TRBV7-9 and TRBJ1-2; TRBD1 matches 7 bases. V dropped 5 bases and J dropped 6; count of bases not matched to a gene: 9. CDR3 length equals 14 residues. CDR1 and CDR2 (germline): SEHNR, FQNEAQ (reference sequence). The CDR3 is CASSISDRWDGYTF. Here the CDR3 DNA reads TGTGCCAGCAGCATATCGGACAGGTGGGATGGCTACACCTTC.

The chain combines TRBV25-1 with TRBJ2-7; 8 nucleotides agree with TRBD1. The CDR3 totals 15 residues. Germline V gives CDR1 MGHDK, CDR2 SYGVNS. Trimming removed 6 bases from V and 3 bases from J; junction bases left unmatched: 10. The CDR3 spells CASRSRGQVNYEQYF. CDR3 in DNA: TGTGCCAGCAGGAGCAGGGGACAGGTAAACTACGAGCAGTACTTC.

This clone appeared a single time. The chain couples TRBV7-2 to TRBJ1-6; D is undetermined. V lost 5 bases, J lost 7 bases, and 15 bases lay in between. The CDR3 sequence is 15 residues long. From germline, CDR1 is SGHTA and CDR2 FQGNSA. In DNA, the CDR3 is TGTGCCAGCAGCAGAGAAGGCCGGGAAAATTCACCCCTCCACTTT. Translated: CASSREGRENSPLHF. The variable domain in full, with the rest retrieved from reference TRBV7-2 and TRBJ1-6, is GAGVSQSPSNKVTEKGKDVELRCDPISGHTALYWYRQSLGQGLEFLIYFQGNSAPDKSGLPSDRFSAERTGGSVSTLTIQRTQQEDSAVYLCASSREGRENSPLHFGNGTRLTVT.

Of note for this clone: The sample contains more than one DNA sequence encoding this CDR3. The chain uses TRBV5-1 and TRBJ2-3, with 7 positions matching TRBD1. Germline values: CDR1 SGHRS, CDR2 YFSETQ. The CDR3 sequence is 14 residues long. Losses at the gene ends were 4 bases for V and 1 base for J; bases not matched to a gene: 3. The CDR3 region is CASSPGQGTDTQYF. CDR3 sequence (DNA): TGCGCCAGCAGCCCCGGACAGGGCACAGATACGCAGTATTTT.

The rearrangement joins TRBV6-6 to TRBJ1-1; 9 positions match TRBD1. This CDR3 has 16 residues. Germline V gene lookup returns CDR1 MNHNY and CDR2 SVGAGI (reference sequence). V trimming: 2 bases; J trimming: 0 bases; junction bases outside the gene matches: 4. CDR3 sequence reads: CASSYPGQGMNTEAFF. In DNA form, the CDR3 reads TGTGCCAGCAGTTACCCAGGACAGGGGATGAACACTGAAGCTTTCTTT.

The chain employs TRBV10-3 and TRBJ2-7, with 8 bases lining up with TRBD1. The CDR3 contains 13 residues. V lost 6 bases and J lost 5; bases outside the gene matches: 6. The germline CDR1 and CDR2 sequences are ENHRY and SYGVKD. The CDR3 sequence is CAIRETGAHEQYF. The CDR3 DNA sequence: TGTGCCATCAGGGAGACAGGGGCCCACGAGCAGTACTTC.

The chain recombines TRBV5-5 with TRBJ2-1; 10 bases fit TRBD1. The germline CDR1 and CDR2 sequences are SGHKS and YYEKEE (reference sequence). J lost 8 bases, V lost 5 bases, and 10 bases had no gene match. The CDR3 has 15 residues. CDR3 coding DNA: TGTGCCAGCAGGCTGGGACAGGGGAATCTGGATGAGCAGTTCTTC. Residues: CASRLGQGNLDEQFF.

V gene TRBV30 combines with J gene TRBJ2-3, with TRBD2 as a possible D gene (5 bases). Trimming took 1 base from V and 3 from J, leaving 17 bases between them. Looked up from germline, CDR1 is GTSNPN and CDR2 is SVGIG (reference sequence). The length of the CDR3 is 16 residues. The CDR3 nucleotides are TGTGCCTGGAGTGGCCCCCGGGGATCGAGTACAGATACGCAGTATTTT. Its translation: CAWSGPRGSSTDTQYF.

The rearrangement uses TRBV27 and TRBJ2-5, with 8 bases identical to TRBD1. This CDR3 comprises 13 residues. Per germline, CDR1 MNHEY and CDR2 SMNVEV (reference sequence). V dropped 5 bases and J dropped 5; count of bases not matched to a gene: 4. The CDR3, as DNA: TGTGCCAGCAGTACGGACAGGGAGGAGACCCAGTACTTC. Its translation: CASSTDREETQYF.

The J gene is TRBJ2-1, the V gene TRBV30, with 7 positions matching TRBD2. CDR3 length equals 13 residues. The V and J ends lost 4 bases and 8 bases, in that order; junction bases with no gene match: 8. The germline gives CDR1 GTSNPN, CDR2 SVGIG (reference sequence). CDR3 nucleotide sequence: TGTGCCTGGATGCGGGAGTTTTCCTATGAGCAGTTCTTC. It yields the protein CAWMREFSYEQFF.

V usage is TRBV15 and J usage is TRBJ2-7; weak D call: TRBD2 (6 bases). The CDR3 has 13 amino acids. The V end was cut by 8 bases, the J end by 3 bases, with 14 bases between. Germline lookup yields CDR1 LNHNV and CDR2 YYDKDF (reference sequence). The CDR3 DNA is TGTGCCACCTCTGCTGGGGGGATCTACGAGCAGTACTTC. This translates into CATSAGGIYEQYF.

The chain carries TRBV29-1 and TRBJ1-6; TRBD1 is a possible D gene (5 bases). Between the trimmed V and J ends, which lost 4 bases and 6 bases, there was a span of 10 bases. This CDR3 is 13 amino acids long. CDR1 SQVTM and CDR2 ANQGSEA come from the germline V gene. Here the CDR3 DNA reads TGCAGCGTTGCCCAGGGACCTAATTCACCCCTCCACTTT. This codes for CSVAQGPNSPLHF.

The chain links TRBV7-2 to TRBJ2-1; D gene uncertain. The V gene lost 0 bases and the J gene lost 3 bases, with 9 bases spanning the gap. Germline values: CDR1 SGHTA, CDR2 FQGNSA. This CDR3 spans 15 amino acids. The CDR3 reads CASSLASNYYNEQFF. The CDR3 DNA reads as TGTGCCAGCAGCTTAGCGTCTAACTACTACAATGAGCAGTTCTTC.

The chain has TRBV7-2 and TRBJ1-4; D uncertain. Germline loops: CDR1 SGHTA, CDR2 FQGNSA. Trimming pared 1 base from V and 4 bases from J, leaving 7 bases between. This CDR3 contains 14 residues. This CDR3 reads CASSLDGRNEKLFF. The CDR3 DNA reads TGTGCCAGCAGCTTAGACGGGCGTAATGAAAAACTGTTTTTT.

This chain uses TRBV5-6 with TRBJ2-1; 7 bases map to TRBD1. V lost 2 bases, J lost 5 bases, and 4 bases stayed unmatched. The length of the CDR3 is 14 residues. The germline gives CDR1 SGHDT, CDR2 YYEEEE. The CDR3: CASSLGGQNNEQFF. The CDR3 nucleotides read TGTGCCAGCAGCTTAGGGGGACAGAACAATGAGCAGTTCTTC.

The CDR3 loop reads CASRQGGRTDTQYF. CDR3 in DNA: TGTGCCAGCAGGCAAGGGGGGCGCACAGATACGCAGTATTTT. The J gene is TRBJ2-3, the V gene TRBV6-5; D may be TRBD1 or TRBD2 (6 bases each). Per the germline V gene, CDR1 is MNHEY and CDR2 is SVGAGI. This CDR3 comprises 14 residues. Trimming left V 6 bases short and J 1 base short, with 11 bases between.

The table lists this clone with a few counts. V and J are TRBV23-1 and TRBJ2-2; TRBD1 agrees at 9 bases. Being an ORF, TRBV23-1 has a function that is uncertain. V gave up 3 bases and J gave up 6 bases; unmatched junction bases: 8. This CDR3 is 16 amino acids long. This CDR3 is CASSQPDRGSPGELFF. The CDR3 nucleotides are TGCGCCAGCAGTCAGCCGGACAGGGGTTCACCCGGGGAGCTGTTTTTT.